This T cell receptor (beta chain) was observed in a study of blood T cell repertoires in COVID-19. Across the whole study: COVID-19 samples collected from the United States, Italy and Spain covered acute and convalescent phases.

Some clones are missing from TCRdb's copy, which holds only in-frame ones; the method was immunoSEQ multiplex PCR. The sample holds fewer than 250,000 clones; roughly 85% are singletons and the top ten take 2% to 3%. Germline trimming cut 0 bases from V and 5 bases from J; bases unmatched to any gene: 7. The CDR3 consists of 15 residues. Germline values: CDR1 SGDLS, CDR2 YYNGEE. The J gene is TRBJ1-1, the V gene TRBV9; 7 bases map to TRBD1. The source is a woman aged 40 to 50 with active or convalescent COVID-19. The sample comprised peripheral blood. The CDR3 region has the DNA TGTGCCAGCAGCGTAGATAGCAGGGGGGCGACTGAAGCTTTCTTT. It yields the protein CASSVDSRGATEAFF.